This T cell receptor beta chain appears in the sequencing data of a study of T-cell reconstitution after alpha-beta-depleted transplantation in children. In regard to this clonotype: As yet, its antigen is unknown.

CDR3 length: 14 amino acids. V was clipped by 5 bases and J by 2 bases, with 10 bases between them. Study-wide results and caveats: At one year after transplant, newly produced T cells mostly accounted for T-cell counts and diversity. Several hundred expanded graft clones reportedly gave rise to the alpha-beta T cells present about two months after transplant. It was surviving recipient T cells and thymic progenitors that gave some patients high TCRbeta diversity at day 60.

Preparing the TCRbeta library involved the use of unique molecular identifiers. TCRdb reanalysed the PCR reads using MiXCR and keeps one entry per CDR3 protein. The table lists roughly 570,000 distinct CDR3 sequences, more than 20% of them singletons. Here the sequenced sample was PBMCs, taken before TCRalphabeta/CD19-depleted stem cell transplant. This chain joins TRBV12-3 or TRBV12-4 and TRBJ1-5, with a weak D call TRBD1 (6 bases). The sequence came from a boy in the first two years of life with Wiskott-Aldrich syndrome, due to receive a stem cell transplant. Here the CDR3 reads CASSPGAGNQPQHF. The CDR3 DNA follows: TGTGCCAGCAGTCCAGGGGCGGGCAATCAGCCCCAGCATTTT.